The 20 T cell receptor beta chains below were found in one sample sequenced in a study of T cell clonotyping in hematopoietic cell transplantation. Time point: recipient sample about 28 days before transplant, after cytoreduction. Clones were sequenced by immunoSEQ multiplex PCR, and TCRdb holds only the in-frame ones, with some missing. The sample consists of 5,500 to 6,500 clones, 95% to 98% of them appearing once. This sample comprised peripheral blood mononuclear cells, obtained before stem cell transplant. These receptors were obtained from a man between 65 and 85 years old with acute myeloid leukemia. Some clones in this sample may be carry-over from other donors' samples.

This chain's CDR3 is CASSVGALSNQPQHF. CDR3 sequence (DNA): TGTGCCAGCAGCGTAGGAGCCCTTAGCAATCAGCCCCAGCATTTT. This chain uses TRBV9 with TRBJ1-5; no clear D gene. Germline-derived CDR1 and CDR2 are SGDLS and YYNGEE. The CDR3 sequence is 15 residues long. V lost 0 bases and J 0 bases, leaving 7 bases between the germline ends. Filled out from reference TRBV9 and TRBJ1-5, the complete variable domain reads DSGVTQTPKHLITATGQRVTLRCSPRSGDLSVYWYQQSLDQGLQFLIQYYNGEERAKGNILERFSAQQFPDLHSELNLSSLELGDSALYFCASSVGALSNQPQHFGDGTRLSIL.

The chain links TRBV29-1 to TRBJ1-2, with a tentative D call TRBD1 (5 bases). This CDR3 contains 14 residues. Germline loops: CDR1 SQVTM, CDR2 ANQGSEA. Trimming took off 7 bases at V and 6 bases at J, with 21 bases between the two ends. The CDR3, as DNA: TGCAGCGGCGGGGGTCCGCGGTGGGTGGATGGCTACACCTTC. As protein: CSGGGPRWVDGYTF.

The rearrangement uses TRBV11-3 and TRBJ2-3, with a tentative D call TRBD1 (6 bases). CDR1 SGHNT and CDR2 YENEEA come from the germline V gene. The length of the CDR3 is 14 residues. Trimming took 3 bases from V and 4 from J, leaving 11 bases between them. CDR3 region: CASSFTGIPDTQYF. The CDR3 nucleotides are TGTGCCAGCAGCTTTACAGGGATCCCAGATACGCAGTATTTT.

The rearrangement joins TRBV5-1 to TRBJ2-7, with D perhaps TRBD2 (5 bases). There are 13 residues in the CDR3. Germline V gene data show CDR1 as SGHRS and CDR2 as YFSETQ. V gave up 6 bases and J gave up 3 bases, with 13 bases separating them. The CDR3 reads CASTRGADYEQYF. In nucleotides, the CDR3 is TGCGCCAGCACGCGCGGAGCGGACTACGAGCAGTACTTC.

V is TRBV29-1 and J is TRBJ2-7; D remains ambiguous. The germline V gene has CDR1 SQVTM and CDR2 ANQGSEA. V was pared by 6 bases and J by 6 bases, with 9 bases between. The CDR3 runs 10 residues. The CDR3 sequence: CSVQSREQYF. CDR3 nucleotides: TGCAGCGTACAGTCCCGCGAGCAGTACTTC.

This clone was counted a single time. This chain connects TRBV7-2 to TRBJ2-7, with TRBD2 as a possible D gene (5 bases). Trimming stripped 1 base from V and 0 bases from J, with 10 bases between. The CDR3 consists of 15 residues. CDR1 and CDR2 from the germline V gene are SGHTA and FQGNSA. CDR3: CASSLDGIVSYEQYF. CDR3 DNA: TGTGCCAGCAGCTTAGACGGGATCGTCTCCTACGAGCAGTACTTC.

V is TRBV6-6 and J is TRBJ2-2; 7 bases line up with TRBD1. Losses at the gene ends were 2 bases for V and 5 bases for J; bases not matched to a gene: 8. CDR1 is MNHNY and CDR2 is SVGAGI in the germline V gene (reference sequence). This CDR3 spans 16 amino acids. The DNA for the CDR3 is TGTGCCAGCAGTTACGGAGCGGACAGGAAGACCGGGGAGCTGTTTTTT. Translation: CASSYGADRKTGELFF.

CDR3 sequence: CASSLAGTAAKNIQYF. CDR3 nucleotides: TGCGCCAGCAGCTTGGCCGGTACGGCAGCCAAAAACATTCAGTACTTC. The chain combines TRBV5-1 with TRBJ2-4; D is uncertain. V lost 0 bases and J 0 bases, leaving 10 bases between the germline ends. Germline values: CDR1 SGHRS, CDR2 YFSETQ. The CDR3 covers 16 residues.

The chain joins TRBV28 to TRBJ1-6; D not resolved. The CDR3 has 11 residues. The germline V gene has CDR1 MDHEN and CDR2 SYDVKM. Trimming removed 3 bases from V and 11 bases from J, with 5 bases in between. The CDR3 region has the DNA TGTGCCAGCAGTTTCGAGCCACCCCTCCACTTT. As protein: CASSFEPPLHF.

About this clone itself: One end of the junction varies from germline; a read error may be responsible. This rearrangement joins TRBV7-8 to TRBJ2-5; a weak D match, TRBD1 (6 bases). Germline assignment: CDR1 SGHVS and CDR2 FQNEAQ. This CDR3 comprises 14 residues. The CDR3 loop reads CASSLGQYQETQYF. The CDR3, as DNA: TGTGCCAGCAGTTTAGGACAGTACCAAGAGACCCAGTACTTC.

The J gene is TRBJ1-1, the V gene TRBV27; D gene uncertain. The CDR3 sequence is 13 residues long. V gave up 8 bases and J gave up 7 bases, with 17 bases separating them. The germline V gene has CDR1 MNHEY and CDR2 SMNVEV (reference sequence). The CDR3 nucleotides are TGTGCCAGCGGTAAAACTGACTGGGTTGAAGCTTTCTTT. This sequence encodes CASGKTDWVEAFF.

The chain joins TRBV6-1 to TRBJ2-1; D may correspond to TRBD1 or TRBD2 (5 bases each). The length of the CDR3 is 13 residues. Deletions cut 2 bases from V and 7 bases from J, with 9 bases between. Germline lookup yields CDR1 MNHNS and CDR2 SASEGT. CDR3 nucleotide sequence: TGTGCCAGCAGTGAAAGTGGGGGAAATGAGCAGTTCTTC. Protein sequence: CASSESGGNEQFF.

The chain is built from TRBV6-6 and TRBJ1-5, with 7 bases aligning to TRBD1. The ends lost 7 bases at V and 0 bases at J; junction bases unmatched: 6. Germline-derived CDR1 and CDR2 are MNHNY and SVGAGI (reference sequence). The CDR3 has 15 amino acids. The CDR3: CASTSEGASNQPQHF. CDR3 DNA sequence: TGTGCCAGCACCTCCGAGGGGGCTAGCAATCAGCCCCAGCATTTT.

This chain connects TRBV30 to TRBJ2-1; unclear D gene. Germline CDR1 and CDR2: GTSNPN and SVGIG (reference sequence). This CDR3 contains 12 residues. The V end was cut by 2 bases, the J end by 8 bases, with 10 bases between. The CDR3 protein is CAWSPQPYEQFF. CDR3 nucleotides: TGTGCCTGGAGTCCCCAGCCCTATGAGCAGTTCTTC. Drawing the rest from reference TRBV30 and TRBJ2-1, the complete variable domain is SQTIHQWPATLVQPVGSPLSLECTVEGTSNPNLYWYRQAAGRGLQLLFYSVGIGQISSEVPQNLSASRPQDRQFILSSKKLLLSDSGFYLCAWSPQPYEQFFGPGTRLTVL.

The rearrangement uses TRBV30 and TRBJ1-2; 11 bases line up with TRBD1. This CDR3 contains 14 residues. From germline, CDR1 is GTSNPN and CDR2 SVGIG (reference sequence). V was pared by 1 base and J by 5 bases, with 3 bases of the junction left unmatched. The DNA of the CDR3 is TGTGCCTGGAGTGCCGGGACAGGGGGTTATGGCTACACCTTC. Translating gives CAWSAGTGGYGYTF.

The chain is built from TRBV15 and TRBJ1-1; tentative D call: TRBD1 (6 bases). Trimming removed 1 base at V and 3 bases at J, with 12 bases between. Germline lookup yields CDR1 LNHNV and CDR2 YYDKDF (reference sequence). This CDR3 has 15 amino acids. CDR3 residues: CATSRVRDIDTEAFF. The CDR3 nucleotides read TGTGCCACCAGCAGAGTTCGGGACATTGACACTGAAGCTTTCTTT.

This chain connects TRBV2 to TRBJ2-2; 7 nucleotides match TRBD2. V gave up 2 bases and J gave up 5 bases; unmatched junction bases: 2. Per germline, CDR1 SNHLY and CDR2 FYNNEI. This CDR3 contains 14 residues. In nucleotides, the CDR3 is TGTGCCAGCAGTGAACAGCGGGGTACCGGGGAGCTGTTTTTT. This encodes CASSEQRGTGELFF.

The chain couples TRBV4-3 to TRBJ1-2; D is uncertain. From germline, CDR1 is LGHNA and CDR2 YSLEER. This CDR3 is 16 amino acids long. V shed 0 bases and J shed 8 bases, with 19 bases lying between them. The CDR3 coding sequence is TGCGCCAGCAGCCAAGATAGAGTAGATGGGTCTGGAGGCTACACCTTC. As protein: CASSQDRVDGSGGYTF.

The chain recombines TRBV30 with TRBJ1-1; possible D gene TRBD1, 6 bases. This CDR3 has 13 amino acids. Germline V gene sequence: CDR1 GTSNPN, CDR2 SVGIG (reference sequence). V lost 4 bases to trimming and J lost 4 bases, with 13 bases between them. The CDR3 sequence: CAWKQGFVTEAFF. CDR3 nucleotide sequence: TGTGCCTGGAAACAGGGTTTTGTCACTGAAGCTTTCTTT.

The chain has TRBV6-1 and TRBJ2-7; D is unclear. V was trimmed by 7 bases and J by 1 base, leaving 14 bases between them. The CDR3 sequence is 14 residues long. In germline, CDR1 is MNHNS, CDR2 SASEGT. The CDR3 DNA sequence: TGTGCCAGCATCTTGACAACCCCATCCTACGAGCAGTACTTC. Translation: CASILTTPSYEQYF.